This TCR beta chain was identified in a study of cytomegalovirus exposure and HLA in healthy donors. Study-level information: Previous work identified around 120 million unique TCR beta sequences from roughly 170 million T cells.

These donors, healthy bone marrow donors, were studied. The PCR had 60 Vbeta and 13 Jbeta primers. Assay used: immunoSEQ multiplex PCR; TCRdb lists only in-frame clones, some missing. Here the sample spans about 170,000 clones, around 84% being singletons. This clone has only one observation. The target antigen is unknown. Broader study findings: Later analysis identified several of the most significant clusters that appeared linked to common viral pathogens. Per a later analysis, about 17,000 TCR beta sequences showed association with HLA alleles at 0.05 false discovery rate.

V lost 0 bases to trimming and J lost 3 bases; unmatched junction nucleotides: 3. Per germline, CDR1 SGHNT and CDR2 YYREEE (reference sequence). The CDR3 length is 15 residues. Sequencing was done on a sample of PBMCs. The TCR sequence derives from a young man in good health and CMV-seropositive. The chain is built from TRBV5-4 and TRBJ1-2; 9 positions agree with TRBD1. The CDR3 loop is CASSLGGTGYYGYTF. CDR3 coding DNA: TGTGCCAGCAGCTTGGGGGGGACAGGGTACTATGGCTACACCTTC.